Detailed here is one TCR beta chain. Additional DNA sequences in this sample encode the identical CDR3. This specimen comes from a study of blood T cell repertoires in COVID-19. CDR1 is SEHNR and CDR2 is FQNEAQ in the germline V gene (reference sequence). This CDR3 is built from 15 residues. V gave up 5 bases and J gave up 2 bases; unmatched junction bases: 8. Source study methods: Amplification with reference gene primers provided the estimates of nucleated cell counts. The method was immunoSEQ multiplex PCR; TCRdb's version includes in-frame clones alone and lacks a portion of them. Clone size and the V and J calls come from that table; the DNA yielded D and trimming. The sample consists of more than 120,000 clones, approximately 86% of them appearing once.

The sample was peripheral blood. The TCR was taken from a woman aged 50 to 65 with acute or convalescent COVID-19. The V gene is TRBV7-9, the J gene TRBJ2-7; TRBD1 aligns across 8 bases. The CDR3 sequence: CASSPPTGGPYEQYF. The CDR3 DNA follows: TGTGCCAGCAGCCCCCCCACAGGGGGACCCTACGAGCAGTACTTC.